These 20 T cell receptor beta chains were sequenced from one sample in a study of blood T cell repertoires in COVID-19. Libraries were prepared by immunoSEQ multiplex PCR; TCRdb keeps only in-frame clonotypes and omits some of them. Here the sample spans some 200,000 clones, about 90% being singletons. Sequencing was performed on peripheral blood. The receptor source for this set is a man aged 25 to 45 with acute or convalescent COVID-19.

In this sample, this clone turned up once. The chain has TRBV5-1 and TRBJ1-5, with no clear D. Per the germline V gene, CDR1 is SGHRS and CDR2 is YFSETQ. The CDR3 runs 16 residues. V shed 0 bases and J shed 0 bases, with 10 bases lying between them. CDR3 in amino acids: CASSLAGSFSNQPQHF. The CDR3 DNA sequence: TGCGCCAGCAGCTTGGCCGGGTCTTTTAGCAATCAGCCCCAGCATTTT.

There are a few counts of this clone. The rearrangement joins TRBV15 to TRBJ1-5; TRBD1 matches at 10 bases. Germline CDR1 reads LNHNV; CDR2 reads YYDKDF (reference sequence). V was clipped by 1 base and J by 2 bases; unmatched bases: 8. This CDR3 contains 18 residues. CDR3 nucleotide sequence: TGTGCCACCAGCAGAGTGAATTTAGGGACAGGGGGCAATCAGCCCCAGCATTTT. Residues: CATSRVNLGTGGNQPQHF.

The genes are TRBV5-1 and TRBJ2-5; 10 bases map to TRBD2. The CDR3 consists of 16 residues. From germline, CDR1 is SGHRS and CDR2 YFSETQ. Trimming at V came to 4 bases and at J to 2 bases, leaving 8 bases not matched to a gene. CDR3 bases: TGCGCCAGCAGCGCAGGGCTAGCGGGAGATCAAGAGACCCAGTACTTC. It codes for CASSAGLAGDQETQYF.

The chain has TRBV28 and TRBJ1-4; possibly TRBD1 for D (5 bases). The V end lost 4 bases, the J end lost 8 bases, and 14 bases lay between the germline ends. Per germline, CDR1 MDHEN and CDR2 SYDVKM. CDR3 length equals 14 residues. The CDR3 nucleotides are TGTGCCAGCAGTTCATCGGGACTGTTGGAAAAACTGTTTTTT. Protein: CASSSSGLLEKLFF. The full variable domain, rest sourced from reference TRBV28 and TRBJ1-4, is DVKVTQSSRYLVKRTGEKVFLECVQDMDHENMFWYRQDPGLGLRLIYFSYDVKMKEKGDIPEGYSVSREKKERFSLILESASTNQTSMYLCASSSSGLLEKLFFGSGTQLSVL.

The genes are TRBV7-9 and TRBJ2-7; the D is unclear. The V gene lost 2 bases and the J gene lost 7 bases, with 9 bases spanning the gap. The CDR3 is made up of 12 amino acids. From germline, CDR1 is SEHNR and CDR2 FQNEAQ (reference sequence). CDR3: CASSLQVLEQYF. The CDR3 nucleotides read TGTGCCAGCAGCTTACAGGTCCTGGAGCAGTACTTC.

This clone came up once. The rearrangement links TRBV18 to TRBJ1-2; D gene uncertain. The CDR3 contains 13 residues. V was clipped by 3 bases and J by 0 bases, with 5 bases between them. Germline-derived CDR1 and CDR2 are KGHSH and LQKENI. CDR3 sequence: CASSPVTNYGYTF. CDR3 DNA: TGTGCCAGCTCACCTGTTACTAACTATGGCTACACCTTC.

This clone occurred once. The chain combines TRBV6-5 with TRBJ1-1; 7 bases line up with TRBD1. Germline V lookup: CDR1 MNHEY, CDR2 SVGAGI. The CDR3 runs to 14 residues. Trimming at V came to 1 base and at J to 1 base, leaving 0 bases not matched to a gene. DNA of the CDR3: TGTGCCAGCAGTTACTGGACAGGGAACACTGAAGCTTTCTTT. Translating gives CASSYWTGNTEAFF.

This chain joins TRBV2 and TRBJ2-2; 10 nucleotides match TRBD2. The CDR3 extends over 15 amino acids. V was pared by 7 bases and J by 7 bases, with 9 bases of the junction left unmatched. Germline V gene lookup returns CDR1 SNHLY and CDR2 FYNNEI. The CDR3 region has the DNA TGTGCCAGCAAGTATCTAGCGGGAGCGGGCGGGGAGCTGTTTTTT. Its protein product is CASKYLAGAGGELFF.

The chain employs TRBV21-1 and TRBJ1-4; TRBD1 is the table's D call and was not checked against the DNA. TRBV21-1 is a listed pseudogene. This CDR3 spans 14 amino acids. CDR3 protein: CASSKDGQDEKLFF. The CDR3 nucleotides read TGTGCCAGCAGCAAAGATGGTCAGGATGAAAAACTGTTTTTT.

J is TRBJ1-1 and V is TRBV7-9, with D possibly being TRBD1 (5 bases). The CDR3 length is 15 residues. Deletions cut 4 bases from V and 0 bases from J, with 12 bases between. Germline V gene data show CDR1 as SEHNR and CDR2 as FQNEAQ (reference sequence). The CDR3 loop reads CASSSSTAMNTEAFF. The CDR3 nucleotides are TGTGCCAGCAGCTCGTCGACAGCCATGAACACTGAAGCTTTCTTT.

The genes are TRBV6-1 and TRBJ2-7; 7 bases match TRBD2. The CDR3 runs to 14 residues. J was trimmed by 4 bases and V by 3 bases; bases with no gene match: 6. In germline, CDR1 is MNHNS, CDR2 SASEGT. Here the CDR3 DNA reads TGTGCCAGCAGTGACGTGGGGGGGGGTTACGAGCAGTACTTC. Translating it yields CASSDVGGGYEQYF.

The genes are TRBV10-1 and TRBJ1-1, with 8 bases identical to TRBD1. Per germline, CDR1 WNHNN and CDR2 SYGVQD (reference sequence). This CDR3 comprises 15 residues. The ends lost 2 bases at V and 4 bases at J; junction bases unmatched: 6. The CDR3: CASSEMTGEGTEAFF. CDR3 bases: TGCGCCAGCAGTGAGATGACAGGGGAGGGCACTGAAGCTTTCTTT.

J is TRBJ1-2 and V is TRBV2, with D possibly matching TRBD1 (6 bases). CDR1 is SNHLY and CDR2 is FYNNEI in the germline V gene. The V end was cut by 11 bases, the J end by 3 bases, with 19 bases between. This CDR3 region has 14 residues. In DNA, the CDR3 is TGTGCCGGATGGACAGTTATTCCGCACTATGGCTACACCTTC. Its translation: CAGWTVIPHYGYTF.

This clone has a single count. This chain connects TRBV28 to TRBJ1-2, with D unresolved. Deletions cut 6 bases from V and 0 bases from J, with 11 bases between. Germline CDR1 reads MDHEN; CDR2 reads SYDVKM. The CDR3 runs to 14 residues. The CDR3 here is CASRYRTPNYGYTF. The CDR3 bases are TGTGCCAGCAGGTACAGAACACCTAACTATGGCTACACCTTC.

The J gene is TRBJ2-1, the V gene TRBV7-9; 8 bases map to TRBD2. V dropped 5 bases and J dropped 0; count of bases not matched to a gene: 3. The CDR3 is 15 residues long. Per germline, CDR1 SEHNR and CDR2 FQNEAQ (reference sequence). CDR3 residues: CASSPRGVSYNEQFF. DNA for the CDR3: TGTGCCAGCAGCCCGCGGGGGGTCTCCTACAATGAGCAGTTCTTC.

The CDR3 nucleotides are TGCGCCAGCAGCGTAGAACCGACAGGGGGAAACACCATATATTTT. Its translation: CASSVEPTGGNTIYF. The genes are TRBV5-1 and TRBJ1-3, with 7 bases identical to TRBD1. The germline gives CDR1 SGHRS, CDR2 YFSETQ. The CDR3 loop spans 15 amino acids. V was pared by 4 bases and J by 4 bases, with 8 bases of the junction left unmatched. The full variable domain, completed using reference TRBV5-1 and TRBJ1-3, is KAGVTQTPRYLIKTRGQQVTLSCSPISGHRSVSWYQQTPGQGLQFLFEYFSETQRNKGNFPGRFSGRQFSNSRSEMNVSTLELGDSALYLCASSVEPTGGNTIYFGEGSWLTVV.

The rearrangement links TRBV3-1 (or the pseudogene TRBV3-2) to TRBJ2-1; D remains unclear. V shed 0 bases and J shed 2 bases, with 11 bases lying between them. CDR3 length: 16 amino acids. Per the germline V gene, CDR1 is LGHDT and CDR2 is YNNKEL (reference sequence). The CDR3 nucleotides are TGTGCCAGCAGCCAAGACGCGATCCTTCCCTACAATGAGCAGTTCTTC. Translation: CASSQDAILPYNEQFF.

The chain recombines TRBV28 with TRBJ1-6, with D perhaps matching TRBD1 (6 bases). Trimming took 6 bases from V and 5 from J, leaving 14 bases between them. There are 15 residues in the CDR3. Germline V CDR1 and CDR2: MDHEN, SYDVKM. CDR3 residues: CASSPQDSHNSPLHF. CDR3 nucleotides: TGTGCCAGCAGCCCCCAGGACAGCCATAATTCACCCCTCCACTTT. Full variable domain (remainder filled in from reference TRBV28 and TRBJ1-6): DVKVTQSSRYLVKRTGEKVFLECVQDMDHENMFWYRQDPGLGLRLIYFSYDVKMKEKGDIPEGYSVSREKKERFSLILESASTNQTSMYLCASSPQDSHNSPLHFGNGTRLTVT.

The chain has TRBV4-1 and TRBJ2-7, with 7 bases matching TRBD1. Per the germline V gene, CDR1 is MGHRA and CDR2 is YSYEKL. This CDR3 spans 14 amino acids. The trim removed 4 bases at V and 2 bases at J, leaving 5 bases unmatched. This CDR3 reads CASSPDRVPYEQYF. CDR3 sequence (DNA): TGCGCCAGCAGCCCAGACAGGGTTCCCTACGAGCAGTACTTC.

This chain connects TRBV10-2 to TRBJ2-4; D possibly corresponds to TRBD2 (7 bases). The germline gives CDR1 WSHSY, CDR2 SAAADI. The CDR3 has 15 amino acids. The V end lost 6 bases, the J end lost 6 bases, and 18 bases lay between the germline ends. CDR3 sequence (DNA): TGCGCCAGCAGCCTCCCGGCAGGGGAGGGAAACATTCAGTACTTC. Its protein product is CASSLPAGEGNIQYF.